This entry is about one T cell receptor beta chain. Its specificity is not known. In the PCR, 60 Vbeta and 13 Jbeta primers were used. Per the original methods: An analysis that came later counted some 80 million unique TCR beta chains, roughly 11 million shared. Clones were read by immunoSEQ multiplex PCR, and TCRdb kept only the in-frame ones, dropping some. V, J and clone size were drawn from that table, and D and trimming were deduced from the DNA. The sample contains roughly 71,000 clones, just under 75% of which appear only once. This sample is drawn from a study of cytomegalovirus exposure and HLA in healthy donors. Study-wide results and caveats: Cytomegalovirus association was assigned to approximately 180 TCR beta chains. Serostatus for CMV was the only available immune exposure information.

The CDR3 spans 15 residues. Germline V gene data show CDR1 as SGDLS and CDR2 as YYNGEE. The V end lost 0 bases, the J end lost 7 bases, and 13 bases lay between the germline ends. The sequence was obtained from a human donor in good health. The gene calls are TRBV9 and TRBJ1-4; maybe TRBD1 (6 bases). Sample: PBMCs. The CDR3 reads CASSVGAGVGEKLFF. Here the CDR3 DNA reads TGTGCCAGCAGCGTAGGGGCAGGGGTGGGTGAAAAACTGTTTTTT.